This entry lists 20 T cell receptor beta chains sequenced from one sample in a study of T-cell memory formation after mild COVID-19. TCRdb re-derived calls from the 5' RACE reads in MiXCR, one entry per CDR3 protein. The sample contains around 450,000 distinct CDR3 sequences, approximately 24% of which appear only once. The material sequenced was PBMCs or a T cell subset sorted from them (not recorded which). These receptors came from an adult woman who had mild COVID-19 (a few samples of this study predate the infection). Cell type and time point are not known.

The table lists this clonotype with a count of one. This rearrangement joins TRBV6-1 to TRBJ1-6, with 11 bases identical to TRBD1. Trimming took 6 bases from V and 9 from J; bases not matched to a gene: 4. The length of the CDR3 is 14 residues. Germline CDR1 and CDR2: MNHNS and SASEGT. The CDR3 here is CASRDRGLGSPLHF. CDR3 nucleotides: TGTGCCAGCAGGGACAGGGGGCTTGGTTCACCCCTCCACTTT.

The rearrangement links TRBV30 to TRBJ2-5; 14 bases align to TRBD2. Trimming took 3 bases from V and 4 from J; bases not matched to a gene: 4. The CDR3 is 15 amino acids. The germline V gene has CDR1 GTSNPN and CDR2 SVGIG (reference sequence). The DNA of the CDR3 is TGTGCCTGGAGCCCGGGACTAGCGGGAGTAGAGACCCAGTACTTC. This sequence encodes CAWSPGLAGVETQYF.

The CDR3 is CASRPSGGNNEQFF. The CDR3 DNA reads TGTGCCAGTAGGCCTAGCGGGGGAAACAATGAGCAGTTCTTC. The V call is TRBV19, the J call TRBJ2-1; 10 nucleotides agree with TRBD2. V gave up 6 bases and J gave up 5 bases; unmatched junction bases: 4. The V gene's germline CDR1 is LNHDA and CDR2 SQIVND (reference sequence). This CDR3 region has 14 residues.

V usage is TRBV7-2 and J usage is TRBJ1-6; D is undetermined. The V end was cut by 1 base, the J end by 9 bases, with 22 bases between. Germline V gene sequence: CDR1 SGHTA, CDR2 FQGNSA. CDR3 length: 18 amino acids. The DNA of the CDR3 is TGTGCCAGCAGCTTAGTTTCCGCCGGCGGCAGTGATCGTTCACCCCTCCACTTT. This gives the protein CASSLVSAGGSDRSPLHF.

This chain joins TRBV4-1 and TRBJ2-7; 11 bases match TRBD2. CDR1 is MGHRA and CDR2 is YSYEKL in the germline V gene. CDR3 size: 15 residues. V trimming: 5 bases; J trimming: 2 bases; junction bases outside the gene matches: 5. For the CDR3, the DNA is TGCGCCAGCAGCTTCAGACTAGCGGGGACCTACGAGCAGTACTTC. Encoded protein: CASSFRLAGTYEQYF.

This clonotype was picked up a small number of times. The chain is built from TRBV11-2 and TRBJ1-2, with D uncertain. Germline V gives CDR1 SGHAT, CDR2 FQNNGV. This CDR3 spans 14 amino acids. V lost 5 bases and J 2 bases, leaving 12 bases between the germline ends. The CDR3, as DNA: TGTGCCAGCAGCCGTTCGGACGGGAACTATGGCTACACCTTC. Its translation is CASSRSDGNYGYTF.

The chain has TRBV6-5 and TRBJ1-1, with 8 bases lining up with TRBD1. The germline gives CDR1 MNHEY, CDR2 SVGAGI. The CDR3 extends over 13 amino acids. Trimming cost V 3 bases and J 8 bases; bases outside gene matches: 5. The CDR3 region has the DNA TGTGCCAGCAGTTATAGGGACAGGAGCGAAGCTTTCTTT. Translation: CASSYRDRSEAFF.

This clonotype was detected a few times. The chain uses TRBV27 and TRBJ1-2; TRBD1 might be the D (5 bases). The CDR3 length is 14 residues. Germline V gives CDR1 MNHEY, CDR2 SMNVEV (reference sequence). The ends were cut back, 4 bases at V and 4 bases at J, with 13 bases in the middle. DNA of the CDR3: TGTGCCAGCAGTTCAGGACACCCCTTCTATGGCTACACCTTC. It is translated as CASSSGHPFYGYTF.

This clonotype was counted a few times. The chain has TRBV19 and TRBJ2-2, with D perhaps matching TRBD2 (6 bases). The V end lost 5 bases, the J end lost 7 bases, and 11 bases lay between the germline ends. This CDR3 comprises 13 residues. Per germline, CDR1 LNHDA and CDR2 SQIVND (reference sequence). CDR3 bases: TGTGCCAGTAGTCCAGGAGGGATCGGGGAGCTGTTTTTT. Its protein product is CASSPGGIGELFF.

This clonotype has only a few counts. This chain joins TRBV12-3 or TRBV12-4 and TRBJ2-7, with D perhaps assigned TRBD1 or TRBD2 (5 bases each). Trimming removed 1 base from V and 0 bases from J, with 22 bases in between. The CDR3 loop spans 19 amino acids. The CDR3 DNA reads TGTGCCAGCAGTTTAGTGGGGGTGGACACCGGACCTCTCTCCTACGAGCAGTACTTC. The encoded protein is CASSLVGVDTGPLSYEQYF.

In this sample, this clonotype turned up many times. The chain recombines TRBV9 with TRBJ2-1; the D is unclear. The CDR3 sequence is 16 residues long. Germline CDR1 and CDR2: SGDLS and YYNGEE. Trimming stripped 0 bases from V and 0 bases from J, with 10 bases between. The CDR3, as DNA: TGTGCCAGCAGCGTAGATGGCGGATACTCCTACAATGAGCAGTTCTTC. Its protein product is CASSVDGGYSYNEQFF. The variable domain in full, with the rest retrieved from reference TRBV9 and TRBJ2-1, is DSGVTQTPKHLITATGQRVTLRCSPRSGDLSVYWYQQSLDQGLQFLIQYYNGEERAKGNILERFSAQQFPDLHSELNLSSLELGDSALYFCASSVDGGYSYNEQFFGPGTRLTVL.

The chain joins TRBV20-1 to TRBJ1-2; no definite D call. The ends were cut back, 5 bases at V and 4 bases at J, with 14 bases in the middle. The CDR3 is made up of 13 amino acids. Germline CDR1 reads DFQATT; CDR2 reads SNEGSKA (reference sequence). For the CDR3, the DNA is TGCAGTGCTCTTTTGCCCGGATCCTATGGCTACACCTTC. Amino acid sequence: CSALLPGSYGYTF.

This clonotype was counted a few times. The chain links TRBV7-9 to TRBJ2-7, with D possibly being TRBD1 (6 bases). With 4 bases removed from V and 2 bases from J, the gap between germline ends came to 15 bases. The CDR3 length is 15 residues. Germline V lookup: CDR1 SEHNR, CDR2 FQNEAQ (reference sequence). DNA for the CDR3: TGTGCCAGCAGCTCTATAACGGACAGCCCCTACGAGCAGTACTTC. It encodes CASSSITDSPYEQYF.

Many counts were recorded for this clonotype. The chain couples TRBV5-6 to TRBJ2-3; TRBD1 aligns across 9 bases. V lost 1 base and J lost 6; bases outside the gene matches: 9. CDR1 and CDR2 from the germline V gene are SGHDT and YYEEEE. There are 16 residues in the CDR3. The chain's CDR3 is CASSLPGQGNKDTQYF. In DNA, the CDR3 is TGTGCCAGCAGCTTGCCGGGACAGGGTAATAAGGATACGCAGTATTTT.

The chain has TRBV5-1 and TRBJ2-7; the D gene is possibly TRBD2 (5 bases). The germline gives CDR1 SGHRS, CDR2 YFSETQ. Between the trimmed V and J ends, which lost 2 bases and 0 bases, there was a span of 12 bases. The CDR3 is made up of 15 amino acids. Here the CDR3 DNA reads TGCGCCAGCAGCTTCGGGGTCGGGAACTCCTACGAGCAGTACTTC. Translated, it gives CASSFGVGNSYEQYF.

The rearrangement joins TRBV6-1 to TRBJ1-2; D is possibly TRBD1 (6 bases). This CDR3 spans 14 amino acids. Trimming left V 6 bases short and J 1 base short, with 12 bases between. The germline V gene encodes CDR1 MNHNS and CDR2 SASEGT. CDR3 nucleotide sequence: TGTGCCAGCAGAACTTCAGGGGTTAACTATGGCTACACCTTC. Its translation is CASRTSGVNYGYTF.

V gene TRBV27 combines with J gene TRBJ1-1; D possibly corresponds to TRBD1 (6 bases). The V end was cut by 8 bases, the J end by 5 bases, with 18 bases between. Germline V lookup: CDR1 MNHEY, CDR2 SMNVEV (reference sequence). CDR3 length equals 14 residues. DNA of the CDR3: TGTGCCAGCCGACGTCGAACAGGGTATACTGAAGCTTTCTTT. Protein sequence: CASRRRTGYTEAFF.

This clonotype was recorded many times. This chain uses TRBV14 with TRBJ2-6; D uncertain. V was shortened by 4 bases and J by 4 bases, with 2 bases between the two germline ends. The CDR3 loop spans 12 amino acids. Per germline, CDR1 SGHDN and CDR2 FVKESK. The CDR3 DNA reads as TGTGCCAGCAGCCCCGGGGCCAACGTCCTGACTTTC. Its translation is CASSPGANVLTF.

The chain combines TRBV7-9 with TRBJ1-1; D call uncertain. V was shortened by 2 bases and J by 0 bases, with 10 bases between the two germline ends. Germline V CDR1 and CDR2: SEHNR, FQNEAQ (reference sequence). The CDR3 covers 15 residues. The CDR3 sequence: CASSLTVGMNTEAFF. DNA for the CDR3: TGTGCCAGCAGCTTAACGGTAGGGATGAACACTGAAGCTTTCTTT.

This clonotype has just a few counts. The chain joins TRBV20-1 to TRBJ2-1, with D perhaps TRBD2 (5 bases). In germline, CDR1 is DFQATT, CDR2 SNEGSKA (reference sequence). Trimming left V 1 base short and J 6 bases short, with 13 bases between. The CDR3 is made up of 14 amino acids. CDR3 in amino acids: CSARGRGFGNEQFF. In DNA, the CDR3 is TGCAGTGCTAGAGGTCGGGGATTTGGCAATGAGCAGTTCTTC.